One and the same sample provided the 10 T cell receptor beta chains below, sequenced in a study of T cells in Graves' hyperthyroidism and ophthalmopathy (dated by TCRdb to between 2018 and 2021). The library was generated by multiplex PCR. TCRdb shows the sequencer as Illumina HiSeq 2000. The TCR beta CDR3 regions were amplified from the RNA transcripts. A first-round RT-PCR of the TCR CDR3 used the HTBI primer set with the Qiagen OneStep RT-PCR kit. Using fastp trimming at Q25 and MiXCR clonotype assembly, TCRdb reanalyzed the public sequencing data and kept in-frame beta chains. Rows with a matching CDR3 protein are joined into one entry that keeps the most common DNA and genes. This sample holds over 450,000 distinct CDR3 sequences; over 15% were observed only once. The top ten constitute roughly 18% of the sample. Input material: blood. These receptors all come from a woman aged 18-29 years with Graves' ophthalmopathy.

This clonotype has at least ten counts. The chain joins TRBV20-1 to TRBJ1-5; no firm D call. Germline loops: CDR1 DFQATT, CDR2 SNEGSKA (reference sequence). Trimming removed 5 bases from V and 3 bases from J, with 11 bases in between. The CDR3 consists of 13 residues. In DNA, the CDR3 is TGCAGTGCTCAGGAACGAGTCAATCAGCCCCAGCATTTT. Its translation: CSAQERVNQPQHF.

This clonotype was counted between two and nine times. J is TRBJ2-6 and V is TRBV15, with D perhaps matching TRBD1 (6 bases). Germline loops: CDR1 LNHNV, CDR2 YYDKDF (reference sequence). Trimming took 0 bases from V and 4 from J, leaving 16 bases between them. The CDR3 sequence is 18 residues long. CDR3 amino acids: CATSREGGRTLGANVLTF. The CDR3 DNA reads as TGTGCCACCAGCAGAGAAGGGGGTAGGACTCTGGGGGCCAACGTCCTGACTTTC. Using reference TRBV15 and TRBJ2-6 for the parts outside the CDR3, the full variable domain is DAMVIQNPRYQVTQFGKPVTLSCSQTLNHNVMYWYQQKSSQAPKLLFHYYDKDFNNEADTPDNFQSRRPNTSFCFLDIRSPGLGDTAMYLCATSREGGRTLGANVLTFGAGSRLTVL.

The genes are TRBV6-2 or TRBV6-3 and TRBJ2-1; no clear D. The CDR3 loop spans 12 amino acids. V lost 2 bases and J 7 bases, leaving 6 bases between the germline ends. Germline assignment: CDR1 MNHEY and CDR2 SVGEGT. CDR3 amino acids: CASSYMDNEQFF. CDR3 nucleotide sequence: TGTGCCAGCAGTTACATGGATAATGAGCAGTTCTTC.

This clonotype was picked up many times. The genes are TRBV11-3 and TRBJ2-1; the match to TRBD2 covers 8 bases. Trimming took 5 bases from V and 9 from J; bases not matched to a gene: 12. CDR3 length: 15 residues. CDR1 SGHNT and CDR2 YENEEA come from the germline V gene. The CDR3 region has the DNA TGTGCCAGCAGCCCTCGGGGTAGCGGGGTTTTTGAGCAGTTCTTC. This translates into CASSPRGSGVFEQFF.

V usage is TRBV27 and J usage is TRBJ2-2, with D unclear. Trimming took 7 bases from V and 6 from J, leaving 15 bases between them. Germline V gene sequence: CDR1 MNHEY, CDR2 SMNVEV (reference sequence). The CDR3 covers 14 residues. The CDR3 here is CASTIDFSSGELFF. Here the CDR3 DNA reads TGTGCCAGCACCATCGATTTCAGTTCCGGGGAGCTGTTTTTT.

The chain links TRBV28 to TRBJ2-5; 8 nucleotides line up with TRBD2. Trimming removed 4 bases from V and 4 bases from J; junction bases left unmatched: 17. Per the germline V gene, CDR1 is MDHEN and CDR2 is SYDVKM. The CDR3 runs to 18 residues. The CDR3 loop is CASSSIGSVAGPGETQYF. CDR3 nucleotide sequence: TGTGCCAGCAGTTCGATCGGGTCGGTAGCGGGACCGGGAGAGACCCAGTACTTC.

This clonotype appeared many times. The chain combines TRBV20-1 with TRBJ2-7, with D possibly matching TRBD1 (5 bases). The CDR3 runs to 13 residues. CDR1 DFQATT and CDR2 SNEGSKA come from the germline V gene (reference sequence). The V end lost 4 bases, the J end lost 0 bases, and 10 bases lay between the germline ends. CDR3 sequence: CSATGHHSYEQYF. CDR3 in DNA: TGCAGTGCTACCGGACACCACTCCTACGAGCAGTACTTC.

This clonotype was found many times. This chain links TRBV7-2 with TRBJ1-1; TRBD1 matches 8 bases. Looked up from germline, CDR1 is SGHTA and CDR2 is FQGNSA. The CDR3 runs to 13 residues. Trimming took 5 bases from V and 11 from J; bases not matched to a gene: 10. This CDR3 reads CASSNRQGQTAFF. The CDR3 coding sequence is TGTGCCAGCAGCAACCGACAGGGGCAGACGGCTTTCTTT.

In its sample, this clonotype was seen many times. The V and J genes are TRBV7-9 and TRBJ2-7, with 8 bases matching TRBD2. The junction had 6 bases not matched to a gene; V was cut back by 5 bases and J by 3 bases. Germline V lookup: CDR1 SEHNR, CDR2 FQNEAQ (reference sequence). The CDR3 has 14 amino acids. CDR3 sequence: CASSLTSGHYEQYF. The DNA of the CDR3 is TGTGCCAGCAGCCTTACTAGCGGCCACTACGAGCAGTACTTC.

This clonotype was seen at least ten times. The chain combines TRBV12-3 or TRBV12-4 with TRBJ1-1, with D hard to call. This CDR3 comprises 13 residues. V was trimmed by 6 bases and J by 1 base, leaving 9 bases between them. CDR3 amino acids: CASRPIQNTEAFF. The CDR3 DNA reads TGTGCCAGCAGACCTATACAGAACACTGAAGCTTTCTTT.